This T cell receptor beta chain came from a study of CD8 T cells in Susac syndrome. Germline V lookup: CDR1 MNHEY, CDR2 SVGEGT. V lost 2 bases to trimming and J lost 1 base, with 14 bases between them. This CDR3 has 16 amino acids. 0.5 to 1 ug RNA was reverse transcribed with random hexamers. TCRdb reprocessed the immunoSEQ multiplex PCR reads via MiXCR and lists one record per CDR3 protein. Altogether about 110,000 distinct CDR3 sequences are present, 90% to 98% being singletons, with the ten largest covering roughly 0.096%. This clonotype was sampled from a human donor in good health. The V gene is TRBV6-2 or TRBV6-3, the J gene TRBJ1-2, with D unresolved. The sample consisted of CD4+ T cells from PBMCs. CDR3 region: CASSYRSGIFNYGYTF. The CDR3 DNA reads TGTGCCAGCAGTTACCGCTCTGGGATCTTTAACTATGGCTACACCTTC.